Shown below are 14 T cell receptor beta chains from a single sample sequenced in a study of type 1 and type 2 diabetes patients. The PCR template was genomic DNA. Multiplex PCR with 30 forward and 13 reverse primers amplified the TCR beta CDR3. MiXCR, run by TCRdb on the multiplex PCR reads, gives a single entry per CDR3 protein. The sample includes 250,000 or so distinct CDR3 sequences, 47% of them seen just once. Sequencing input: peripheral blood mononuclear cells (PBMCs). These receptors were taken from a man aged 18 to 30 with type 2 diabetes.

The chain carries TRBV12-5 and TRBJ2-7; TRBD1 is a possible D gene (5 bases). The CDR3 covers 12 residues. Trimming removed 6 bases at V and 3 bases at J, with 9 bases between. Germline V gene lookup returns CDR1 LGHNT and CDR2 FRNRAP. CDR3 sequence: CASGFDSYEQYF. In nucleotides, the CDR3 is TGTGCTAGTGGCTTCGACAGCTACGAGCAGTACTTC.

CDR3 nucleotide sequence: TGTGCTAGTGGTTTGGTAGGGTCGGGGACGGGGGGTTACAATGAGCAGTTCTTC. It yields the protein CASGLVGSGTGGYNEQFF. The chain employs TRBV12-5 and TRBJ2-1, with 7 bases aligning to TRBD2. Trimming cost V 0 bases and J 4 bases; bases outside gene matches: 12. The germline CDR1 and CDR2 sequences are LGHNT and FRNRAP. This CDR3 has 18 amino acids.

V usage is TRBV7-9 and J usage is TRBJ2-7; TRBD2 matches at 11 bases. Per the germline V gene, CDR1 is SEHNR and CDR2 is FQNEAQ (reference sequence). The junction had 12 bases not matched to a gene; V was cut back by 4 bases and J by 4 bases. The CDR3 loop spans 17 amino acids. CDR3 protein: CASSSLIAGGPQYEQYF. CDR3 coding DNA: TGTGCCAGCAGCTCCCTAATAGCGGGAGGGCCTCAGTACGAGCAGTACTTC.

This clonotype was counted a few times. The J gene is TRBJ1-2, the V gene TRBV6-1; TRBD1 matches 10 bases. CDR3 length equals 14 residues. Germline values: CDR1 MNHNS, CDR2 SASEGT. V was pared by 7 bases and J by 4 bases, with 6 bases of the junction left unmatched. The CDR3 is CASTWGQGIYGYTF. The CDR3 DNA is TGTGCCAGCACTTGGGGACAGGGGATCTATGGCTACACCTTC.

As regards this clonotype: One junction end does not reproduce the germline sequence, and a read error may be involved. The rearrangement uses TRBV10-3 and TRBJ1-6; D is perhaps TRBD1 (5 bases). The CDR3 is 15 residues long. CDR1 and CDR2 from the germline V gene are ENHRY and SYGVKD. CDR3 loop: CANSETDTYNSPLHF. CDR3 sequence (DNA): TGTGCCAACAGTGAAACGGACACCTATAATTCACCCCTCCACTTT.

The chain employs TRBV30 and TRBJ1-1, with D tentatively TRBD1 (5 bases). V lost 5 bases, J lost 1 base, and 14 bases lay in between. The CDR3 consists of 14 residues. CDR1 GTSNPN and CDR2 SVGIG come from the germline V gene (reference sequence). As DNA, the CDR3 is TGTGCCTGGGGGGGAGCGCGGGGGAACACTGAAGCTTTCTTT. Protein: CAWGGARGNTEAFF.

As concerns this clonotype: A read error may be the cause here, since a much bigger clone is one base away. V and J are TRBV15 and TRBJ2-7, with TRBD2 as a possible D gene (5 bases). This CDR3 has 13 residues. The V and J ends lost 5 bases and 4 bases respectively, with 12 bases between them. Germline CDR1 is LNHNV and CDR2 is YYDKDF (reference sequence). CDR3 sequence: CATSSAEGYEQYF. The CDR3 nucleotides are TGTGCCACCAGCTCAGCGGAAGGGTACGAGCAGTACTTC.

The chain recombines TRBV6-5 with TRBJ2-2; 10 bases are shared with TRBD1. With V trimmed by 5 bases and J by 6 bases, 9 bases remained unmatched. This CDR3 comprises 16 residues. Looked up from germline, CDR1 is MNHEY and CDR2 is SVGAGI. The CDR3 here is CASSPRTGTGAGELFF. DNA of the CDR3: TGTGCCAGCAGTCCGCGGACCGGGACAGGGGCCGGGGAGCTGTTTTTT.

This clonotype was found many times. The V gene is TRBV2, the J gene TRBJ2-5, with D tentatively TRBD1 (5 bases). Germline CDR1 reads SNHLY; CDR2 reads FYNNEI. V gave up 1 base and J gave up 6 bases, with 12 bases separating them. This CDR3 spans 14 amino acids. CDR3 nucleotide sequence: TGTGCCAGCAGTGAAGGGCAGGGAAGGCAGACCCAGTACTTC. This translates into CASSEGQGRQTQYF.

This sequence joins TRBV20-1 and TRBJ2-7, with 7 bases matching TRBD2. Germline V gene lookup returns CDR1 DFQATT and CDR2 SNEGSKA (reference sequence). The CDR3 loop spans 13 amino acids. V was clipped by 3 bases and J by 2 bases; unmatched bases: 4. The CDR3 loop reads CSASGGLTYEQYF. The CDR3 DNA follows: TGCAGTGCTAGCGGGGGACTAACCTACGAGCAGTACTTC.

The V and J genes are TRBV10-3 and TRBJ2-5; D uncertain. CDR1 is ENHRY and CDR2 is SYGVKD in the germline V gene. V lost 4 bases and J lost 0, with 15 bases in between. The CDR3 has 16 amino acids. The chain's CDR3 is CAISGPKTAYQETQYF. The CDR3 DNA is TGTGCCATCAGTGGGCCCAAGACCGCGTACCAAGAGACCCAGTACTTC.

This clonotype appeared a few times. The J gene is TRBJ2-5, the V gene TRBV2; no reliable D call. V dropped 8 bases and J dropped 5 bases, with 12 bases sitting between them. The length of the CDR3 is 12 residues. In germline, CDR1 is SNHLY, CDR2 FYNNEI. The CDR3 sequence: CASSFVRETQYF. The CDR3 region has the DNA TGTGCCAGCTCGTTTGTGCGGGAGACCCAGTACTTC.

The chain recombines TRBV2 with TRBJ1-6; the D gene is possibly TRBD1 (5 bases). The CDR3 is made up of 16 amino acids. In germline, CDR1 is SNHLY, CDR2 FYNNEI. V gave up 5 bases and J gave up 11 bases, with 22 bases separating them. CDR3 sequence reads: CASSPRTGEGIAPLHF. CDR3 DNA sequence: TGTGCCAGCAGTCCTAGAACAGGCGAGGGAATAGCACCCCTCCACTTT.

Points on this clonotype: A clone one base away is much larger, so this may be a read error. This chain uses TRBV2 with TRBJ1-1; D is unresolved. The CDR3 sequence is 13 residues long. Germline V gene lookup returns CDR1 SNHLY and CDR2 FYNNEI. CDR3 loop: CASGEWTNTEAFF. As DNA, the CDR3 is TGTGCCAGCGGTGAGTGGACGAACACTGAAGCTTTCTTT.